This T cell receptor (beta chain) derives from a study of T cells in localized non-small cell lung cancer. Study results and caveats: A median of about 54 of the top 100 tumor clones appeared in adjacent lung, which was paired and uninvolved.

Trimming at V came to 5 bases and at J to 3 bases, leaving 1 base not matched to a gene. Germline values: CDR1 MDHEN, CDR2 SYDVKM. The length of the CDR3 is 12 residues. In the case of this clone: Its antigen remains unknown.

Sequencing used immunoSEQ multiplex PCR; TCRdb keeps in-frame clones, though not all of them. In the table there are approximately 33,000 clones, around 88% of which are singletons. The chain links TRBV28 to TRBJ2-7; 7 bases line up with TRBD1. The specimen comprised peripheral blood, sampled before any cancer treatment. This sequence was found in a woman between 35 and 70 years old with stage I lung adenocarcinoma. CDR3 sequence (DNA): TGTGCCAGCAGTCGGGACAGCTACGAGCAGTACTTC. Protein: CASSRDSYEQYF.